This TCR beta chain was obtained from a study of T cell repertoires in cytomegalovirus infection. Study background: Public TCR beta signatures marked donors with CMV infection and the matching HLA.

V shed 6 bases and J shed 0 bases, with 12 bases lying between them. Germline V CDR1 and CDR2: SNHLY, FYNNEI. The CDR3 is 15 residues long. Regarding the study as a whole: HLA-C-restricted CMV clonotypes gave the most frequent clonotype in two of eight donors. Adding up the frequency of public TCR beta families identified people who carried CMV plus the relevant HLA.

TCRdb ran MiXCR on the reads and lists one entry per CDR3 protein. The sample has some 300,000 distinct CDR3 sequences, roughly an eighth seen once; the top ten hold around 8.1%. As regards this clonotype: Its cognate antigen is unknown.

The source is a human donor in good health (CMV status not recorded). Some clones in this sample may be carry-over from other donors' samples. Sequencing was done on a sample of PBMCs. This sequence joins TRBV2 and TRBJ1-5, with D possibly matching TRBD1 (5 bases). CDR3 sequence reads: CASRTGVLSNQPQHF. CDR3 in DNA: TGTGCCAGCAGGACGGGGGTCCTTAGCAATCAGCCCCAGCATTTT. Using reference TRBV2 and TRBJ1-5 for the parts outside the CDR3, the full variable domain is EPEVTQTPSHQVTQMGQEVILRCVPISNHLYFYWYRQILGQKVEFLVSFYNNEISEKSEIFDDQFSVERPDGSNFTLKIRSTKLEDSAMYFCASRTGVLSNQPQHFGDGTRLSIL.